This T cell receptor (beta chain) was recovered during a study of OX40 agonist ivuxolimab in advanced cancers. This clone was observed a handful of times. Germline V gives CDR1 LGHNA, CDR2 YSLEER. CDR3 length: 14 residues. Trimming removed 1 base from V and 1 base from J, with 7 bases in between. Using immunoSEQ multiplex PCR, the repertoire was profiled, and TCRdb retains in-frame clones only, with some absent. Among around 70,000 clones, around 80% were seen once, and the ten largest hold 5%. The sequence was obtained from an adult with an advanced solid tumor such as melanoma, head and neck, liver or kidney cancer. The chain recombines TRBV4-3 with TRBJ1-1; D unclear. Sample: CD4+ or CD8+ T cells sorted from blood, taken in a trial of the OX40 agonist ivuxolimab. CDR3 protein: CASSQVAANTEAFF. DNA of the CDR3: TGCGCCAGCAGCCAAGTGGCAGCGAACACTGAAGCTTTCTTT.